This record concerns one T cell receptor (beta chain) sequence. What it binds is unknown. The V gene lost 2 bases and the J gene lost 0 bases, with 9 bases spanning the gap. Germline V gene sequence: CDR1 SGHNT, CDR2 YYREEE (reference sequence). This CDR3 contains 16 residues. This entry belongs to a study of beta chain features in type 1 diabetes. The entirety of the isolated RNA underwent reverse transcription, so expressed TCRB transcripts were sequenced. A few million reads, on average, came from each naive, central memory and regulatory T cell sample. Method: immunoSEQ multiplex PCR; TCRdb's copy keeps in-frame clones and lacks some. The table records under 450,000 clones, around 15% of them present only once. Points from the study as a whole: The study found that naive, central memory and Treg TCRB repertoires appeared more similar in patients than in healthy donors.

V gene TRBV5-4 combines with J gene TRBJ2-6, with a weak D call TRBD1 (5 bases). The TCR comes from a woman aged 18-30 years in good health. Sequencing was carried out using naive CD4+ T cells from blood. This CDR3 reads CASSLNRLSGANVLTF. CDR3 nucleotides: TGTGCCAGCAGCTTAAACAGGCTCTCTGGGGCCAACGTCCTGACTTTC.